One sample yielded the 15 T cell receptor beta chains listed below, sequenced in a study of blood T cell repertoires in COVID-19. Data came from immunoSEQ multiplex PCR; TCRdb stores just in-frame clones and leaves some out. This sample yields about 110,000 clones, of which 70% to 90% are seen a single time; about 3% belongs to the top ten. Sequencing used peripheral blood. The receptor source for this set is a man in his forties with acute or convalescent COVID-19.

In the case of this clone: This CDR3 is also generated by other DNA sequences in the sample. The chain joins TRBV30 to TRBJ2-7; D not certain. CDR3 length: 13 residues. Per the germline V gene, CDR1 is GTSNPN and CDR2 is SVGIG (reference sequence). V lost 0 bases and J lost 0, with 6 bases in between. Here the CDR3 DNA reads TGTGCCTGGAGTGTCGGGTCCTCCTACGAGCAGTACTTC. Residues: CAWSVGSSYEQYF.

J is TRBJ2-7 and V is TRBV11-2, with 7 bases aligning to TRBD1. V lost 5 bases and J lost 1; bases outside the gene matches: 11. CDR1 and CDR2 from the germline V gene are SGHAT and FQNNGV. CDR3 length: 16 amino acids. In DNA, the CDR3 is TGTGCCAGCAGCGCACAGGGGATAACAGCGTCCTACGAGCAGTACTTC. It translates to CASSAQGITASYEQYF.

The V call is TRBV5-1, the J call TRBJ2-1; 9 bases map to TRBD2. CDR1 SGHRS and CDR2 YFSETQ come from the germline V gene. J lost 6 bases, V lost 5 bases, and 6 bases had no gene match. This CDR3 is 14 amino acids long. The CDR3 DNA sequence: TGCGCCAGCAGTGGCGGGGGGGGAATCAATGAGCAGTTCTTC. Translating it yields CASSGGGGINEQFF.

The gene calls are TRBV2 and TRBJ1-1; unclear D gene. The CDR3 covers 15 residues. Deletions cut 2 bases from V and 0 bases from J, with 10 bases between. The germline V gene has CDR1 SNHLY and CDR2 FYNNEI. The chain's CDR3 is CASSEFSGMNTEAFF. DNA for the CDR3: TGTGCCAGCAGTGAATTCTCCGGGATGAACACTGAAGCTTTCTTT.

This clone showed up just once. The rearrangement joins TRBV13 to TRBJ2-2; D gene unclear. The ends were cut back, 3 bases at V and 0 bases at J, with 8 bases in the middle. Germline values: CDR1 PRHDT, CDR2 FYEKMQ (reference sequence). The CDR3 runs 15 residues. The CDR3 loop reads CASSFSDSNTGELFF. As DNA, the CDR3 is TGTGCCAGCAGCTTCTCAGATTCGAACACCGGGGAGCTGTTTTTT.

This clone has only a few counts. The chain recombines TRBV18 with TRBJ2-7; 7 nucleotides match TRBD2. With V trimmed by 3 bases and J by 2 bases, 10 bases remained unmatched. The CDR3 totals 16 residues. Per germline, CDR1 KGHSH and CDR2 LQKENI. For the CDR3, the DNA is TGTGCCAGCTCACCGGGGTCGGCAGGGAGGGCCTACGAGCAGTACTTC. Its translation is CASSPGSAGRAYEQYF.

The V call is TRBV11-2, the J call TRBJ2-1; maybe TRBD1 (6 bases). Per germline, CDR1 SGHAT and CDR2 FQNNGV. V gave up 2 bases and J gave up 3 bases, with 11 bases separating them. The CDR3 sequence is 15 residues long. The CDR3 nucleotides read TGTGCCAGCAGCTTACAGGGGAAGCTCTACAATGAGCAGTTCTTC. Protein product: CASSLQGKLYNEQFF.

V gene TRBV5-6 combines with J gene TRBJ1-5; D call uncertain. The CDR3 has 15 amino acids. V was shortened by 4 bases and J by 3 bases, with 14 bases between the two germline ends. Germline lookup yields CDR1 SGHDT and CDR2 YYEEEE. Written as DNA, the CDR3 is TGTGCCAGCAGCGACGGCCGGAGCTACAATCAGCCCCAGCATTTT. Amino acid sequence: CASSDGRSYNQPQHF.

The CDR3: CASSQGRVRGTEKNEQFF. CDR3 nucleotides: TGCGCCAGCAGCCAAGGTCGAGTAAGGGGGACCGAAAAAAATGAGCAGTTCTTC. The rearrangement links TRBV4-1 to TRBJ2-1; a weak D match, TRBD1 (6 bases). V was clipped by 1 base and J by 7 bases, with 23 bases between them. The length of the CDR3 is 18 residues. The germline CDR1 and CDR2 sequences are MGHRA and YSYEKL.

The count of this clone is one. The gene calls are TRBV4-1 and TRBJ1-2; 7 bases fit TRBD1. Trimming took 1 base from V and 1 from J; bases not matched to a gene: 3. The CDR3 covers 15 residues. The germline V gene has CDR1 MGHRA and CDR2 YSYEKL. DNA of the CDR3: TGCGCCAGCAGCCAAGCGGGACAGAATAACTATGGCTACACCTTC. It translates to CASSQAGQNNYGYTF.

The V and J genes are TRBV6-4 and TRBJ2-3; a weak D match, TRBD2 (6 bases). CDR3 size: 15 residues. In germline, CDR1 is MRHNA, CDR2 SNTAGT. V lost 0 bases and J 2 bases, leaving 9 bases between the germline ends. CDR3 nucleotides: TGTGCCAGCAGTGACTCGATGCGGGACACAGATACGCAGTATTTT. Translated, it gives CASSDSMRDTDTQYF.

The genes are TRBV7-2 and TRBJ1-2, with D perhaps matching TRBD1 (6 bases). Trimming left V 6 bases short and J 1 base short, with 12 bases between. Germline V lookup: CDR1 SGHTA, CDR2 FQGNSA. The length of the CDR3 is 14 residues. CDR3 in amino acids: CASRMTGGNYGYTF. In DNA, the CDR3 is TGTGCCAGCAGGATGACAGGTGGTAACTATGGCTACACCTTC.

J is TRBJ2-2 and V is TRBV24-1, with D perhaps TRBD1 (6 bases). Germline CDR1 and CDR2: KGHDR and SFDVKD. Trimming took off 4 bases at V and 4 bases at J, with 15 bases between the two ends. CDR3 length: 16 amino acids. This chain's CDR3 is CATSDIYRDPTGELFF. CDR3 DNA: TGTGCCACCAGTGACATATACAGGGATCCCACCGGGGAGCTGTTTTTT.

This chain connects TRBV19 to TRBJ1-6, with TRBD1 matching over 7 bases. This CDR3 is 15 amino acids long. J lost 5 bases, V lost 8 bases, and 9 bases had no gene match. Per the germline V gene, CDR1 is LNHDA and CDR2 is SQIVND (reference sequence). CDR3 in DNA: TGTGCCAGTGCTACTATCGGGACAGATAATTCACCCCTCCACTTT. Protein sequence: CASATIGTDNSPLHF.

The chain links TRBV6-6 to TRBJ1-1, with TRBD1 as a possible D gene (6 bases). CDR1 and CDR2 (germline): MNHNY, SVGAGI (reference sequence). This CDR3 region has 16 residues. V lost 2 bases and J 4 bases, leaving 17 bases between the germline ends. Written as DNA, the CDR3 is TGTGCCAGCAGTTACAGGACAGACGGGAGGGGCACTGAAGCTTTCTTT. Residues: CASSYRTDGRGTEAFF.